This is a list of T cell receptor beta chains from one sample in a study of cytomegalovirus exposure and HLA in healthy donors. Assay: immunoSEQ multiplex PCR; the TCRdb copy retains only in-frame clones and omits some. The sample consists of about 160,000 clones, approximately 84% of them appearing once. The sample comprised PBMCs. The receptors derive from a man between 18 and 35 years old in good health and CMV-seropositive. Each CDR3 is given with its conserved first and last residue. A D gene is named only where the DNA matches it firmly. Where a row states a size, it is once, few, many or the class of an expanded clone; other rows omit it.

v_call	d_call	clone_size	j_call	cdr3_aa	cdr3_nt
TRBV9	TRBD2	few	TRBJ2-1	CASSLSGGVYNEQFF	TGTGCCAGCAGCCTAAGCGGGGGAGTTTACAATGAGCAGTTCTTC
TRBV28	TRBD1	-	TRBJ1-1	CASSVEQGIGTEAFF	TGTGCCAGCAGTGTCGAACAGGGGATTGGGACTGAAGCTTTCTTT
TRBV7-2	TRBD2	-	TRBJ2-5	CASSKGTSGGARQETQYF	TGTGCCAGCAGCAAGGGGACTAGCGGGGGGGCCCGGCAAGAGACCCAGTACTTC
TRBV15	-	-	TRBJ1-1	CATSRGENVNTEAFF	TGTGCCACCAGCAGGGGAGAGAATGTGAACACTGAAGCTTTCTTT
TRBV5-6	-	-	TRBJ2-7	CASSQRGISYEQYF	TGTGCCAGCAGCCAAAGGGGCATCTCCTACGAGCAGTACTTC
TRBV13	-	-	TRBJ2-3	CASSLGQGKGTDTQYF	TGTGCCAGCAGCTTAGGACAGGGTAAGGGGACAGATACGCAGTATTTT
TRBV29-1	-	-	TRBJ1-1	CSVDRNGVAFF	TGCAGCGTCGACAGGAATGGAGTGGCTTTCTTT
TRBV27	-	-	TRBJ2-2	CASSKGGPNFANTGELFF	TGTGCCAGCAGCAAAGGAGGGCCGAATTTCGCGAACACCGGGGAGCTGTTTTTT
TRBV7-8	-	-	TRBJ1-1	CASSRATSEAFF	TGTGCCAGCAGCCGCGCGACATCGGAAGCTTTCTTT
TRBV5-5	TRBD1	-	TRBJ2-3	CASSLPRQGDTQYF	TGTGCCAGCAGCTTACCCAGACAGGGAGATACGCAGTATTTT
TRBV11-2	-	-	TRBJ2-5	CASSQGGGETQYF	TGTGCCAGCAGCCAGGGGGGCGGAGAGACCCAGTACTTC
TRBV2	-	-	TRBJ1-2	CASSEVIGSAYGYTF	TGTGCCAGCAGTGAAGTTATCGGGTCTGCCTATGGCTACACCTTC
TRBV7-9	TRBD1	-	TRBJ1-1	CASSLAQGVGEAFF	TGTGCCAGCAGCTTAGCGCAGGGGGTGGGTGAAGCTTTCTTT
TRBV23-1	TRBD1	-	TRBJ1-5	CASSQSNRGPDNSNQPQHF	TGCGCCAGCAGTCAATCGAACAGGGGCCCGGATAATAGCAATCAGCCCCAGCATTTT
TRBV7-9	-	-	TRBJ1-4	CASSLVASDRTTNEKLFF	TGTGCCAGCAGCTTAGTGGCTTCCGACAGAACAACTAATGAAAAACTGTTTTTT
TRBV5-6	-	few	TRBJ1-5	CASSLSGNQPQHF	TGTGCCAGCAGCTTGTCAGGGAATCAGCCCCAGCATTTT
TRBV29-1	TRBD1	once	TRBJ2-3	CSGGQGVTDTQYF	TGCAGCGGAGGACAGGGGGTCACAGATACGCAGTATTTT
TRBV6-6	TRBD2	-	TRBJ2-1	CAITGGGNEQFF	TGTGCCATTACGGGGGGTGGGAATGAGCAGTTCTTC
TRBV7-9	TRBD1	-	TRBJ2-1	CASSETGFHEQFF	TGTGCCAGCAGCGAGACAGGGTTCCATGAGCAGTTCTTC
TRBV11-1	-	-	TRBJ2-5	CASSPLGGDNQETQYF	TGTGCCAGCAGCCCCCTTGGCGGGGATAACCAAGAGACCCAGTACTTC
TRBV2	-	-	TRBJ1-3	CATVQGNAIYF	TGTGCCACCGTCCAGGGAAACGCCATATATTTT
TRBV5-1	-	-	TRBJ1-3	CASRQATQGNTIYF	TGCGCCAGTCGGCAGGCGACACAAGGAAACACCATATATTTT
TRBV27	TRBD1	-	TRBJ1-6	CASRWDRINSPLHF	TGTGCCAGCAGATGGGACAGGATAAATTCACCCCTCCACTTT
TRBV4-1	TRBD1	-	TRBJ1-1	CASSRWDRGKALDTEAFF	TGCGCCAGCAGCCGCTGGGACAGGGGAAAAGCTCTGGACACTGAAGCTTTCTTT
TRBV7-9	TRBD1	-	TRBJ2-1	CASSRDRWSGNEQFF	TGTGCCAGCAGTCGGGACAGGTGGAGCGGTAATGAGCAGTTCTTC
TRBV5-6	-	-	TRBJ2-7	CASSLTGSEQYF	TGTGCCAGCAGCTTGACAGGTTCCGAGCAGTACTTC